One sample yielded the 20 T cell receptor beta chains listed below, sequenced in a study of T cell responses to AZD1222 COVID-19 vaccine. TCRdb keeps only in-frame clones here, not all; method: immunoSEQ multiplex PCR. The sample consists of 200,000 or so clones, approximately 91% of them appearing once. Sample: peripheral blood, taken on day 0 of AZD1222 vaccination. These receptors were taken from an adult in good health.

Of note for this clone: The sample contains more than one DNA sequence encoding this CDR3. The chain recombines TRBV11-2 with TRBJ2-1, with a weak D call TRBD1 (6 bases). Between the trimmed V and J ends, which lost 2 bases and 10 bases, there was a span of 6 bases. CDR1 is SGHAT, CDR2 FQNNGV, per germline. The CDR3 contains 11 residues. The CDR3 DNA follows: TGTGCCAGCAGCTTAACAGGGGAGCAGTTCTTC. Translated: CASSLTGEQFF.

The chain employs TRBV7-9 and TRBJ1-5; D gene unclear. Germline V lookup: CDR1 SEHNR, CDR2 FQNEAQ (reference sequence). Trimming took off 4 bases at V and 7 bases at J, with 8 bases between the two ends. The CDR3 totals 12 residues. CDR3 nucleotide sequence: TGTGCCAGCAGCTCAGTACTGCAGCCCCAGCATTTT. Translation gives CASSSVLQPQHF.

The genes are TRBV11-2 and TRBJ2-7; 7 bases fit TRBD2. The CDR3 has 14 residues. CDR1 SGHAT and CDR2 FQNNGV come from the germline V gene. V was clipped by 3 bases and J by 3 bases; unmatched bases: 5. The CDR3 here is CASSFYRTSYEQYF. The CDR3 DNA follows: TGTGCCAGCAGCTTCTACAGGACTAGCTACGAGCAGTACTTC. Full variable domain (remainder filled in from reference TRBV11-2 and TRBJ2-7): EAGVAQSPRYKIIEKRQSVAFWCNPISGHATLYWYQQILGQGPKLLIQFQNNGVVDDSQLPKDRFSAERLKGVDSTLKIQPAKLEDSAVYLCASSFYRTSYEQYFGPGTRLTVT.

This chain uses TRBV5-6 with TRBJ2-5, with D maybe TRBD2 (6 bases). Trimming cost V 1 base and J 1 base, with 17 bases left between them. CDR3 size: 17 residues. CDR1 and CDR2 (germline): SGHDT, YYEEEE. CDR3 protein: CASSLSLRRGTQETQYF. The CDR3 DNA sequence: TGTGCCAGCAGCTTGTCGTTGAGGCGGGGAACCCAAGAGACCCAGTACTTC.

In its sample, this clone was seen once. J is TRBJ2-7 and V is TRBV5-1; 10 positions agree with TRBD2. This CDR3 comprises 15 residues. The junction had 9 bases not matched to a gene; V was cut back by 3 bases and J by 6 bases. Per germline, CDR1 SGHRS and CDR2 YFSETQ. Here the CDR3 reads CASSSPKRGGGEQYF. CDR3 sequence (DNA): TGCGCCAGCAGCTCCCCCAAGCGGGGGGGCGGCGAGCAGTACTTC.

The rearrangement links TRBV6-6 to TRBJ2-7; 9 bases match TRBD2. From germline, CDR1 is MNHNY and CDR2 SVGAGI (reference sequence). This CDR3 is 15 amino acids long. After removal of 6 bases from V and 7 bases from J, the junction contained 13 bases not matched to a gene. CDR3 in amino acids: CASSPIEGAGGEQYF. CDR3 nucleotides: TGTGCCAGCAGCCCAATCGAGGGGGCGGGAGGGGAGCAGTACTTC.

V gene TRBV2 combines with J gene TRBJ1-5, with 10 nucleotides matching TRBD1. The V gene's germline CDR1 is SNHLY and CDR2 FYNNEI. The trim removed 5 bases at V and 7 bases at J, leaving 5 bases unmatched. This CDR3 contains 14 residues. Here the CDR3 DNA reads TGTGCCAGCAGTTGGGACAGGGGATGGCAGCCCCAGCATTTT. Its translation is CASSWDRGWQPQHF.

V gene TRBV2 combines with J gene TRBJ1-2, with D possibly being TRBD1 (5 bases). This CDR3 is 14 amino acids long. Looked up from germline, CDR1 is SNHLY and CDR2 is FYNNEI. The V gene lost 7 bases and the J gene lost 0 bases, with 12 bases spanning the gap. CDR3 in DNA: TGTGCCAGCACGAGGCAGGGCCCTAACTATGGCTACACCTTC. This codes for CASTRQGPNYGYTF.

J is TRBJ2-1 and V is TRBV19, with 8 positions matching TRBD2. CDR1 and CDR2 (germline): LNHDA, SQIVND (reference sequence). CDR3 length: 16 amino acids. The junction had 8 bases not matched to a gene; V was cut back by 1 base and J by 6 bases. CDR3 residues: CASSIGPGLGRNEQFF. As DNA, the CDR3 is TGTGCCAGTAGTATAGGCCCGGGACTAGGTCGCAATGAGCAGTTCTTC. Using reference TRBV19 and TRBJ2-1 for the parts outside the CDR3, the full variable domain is DGGITQSPKYLFRKEGQNVTLSCEQNLNHDAMYWYRQDPGQGLRLIYYSQIVNDFQKGDIAEGYSVSREKKESFPLTVTSAQKNPTAFYLCASSIGPGLGRNEQFFGPGTRLTVL.

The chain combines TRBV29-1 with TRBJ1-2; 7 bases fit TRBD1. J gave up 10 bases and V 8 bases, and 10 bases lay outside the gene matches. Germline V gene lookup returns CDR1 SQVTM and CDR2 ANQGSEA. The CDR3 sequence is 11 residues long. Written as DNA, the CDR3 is TGCAGCTTCTGGGACAGCGGGGACTACACCTTC. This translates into CSFWDSGDYTF.

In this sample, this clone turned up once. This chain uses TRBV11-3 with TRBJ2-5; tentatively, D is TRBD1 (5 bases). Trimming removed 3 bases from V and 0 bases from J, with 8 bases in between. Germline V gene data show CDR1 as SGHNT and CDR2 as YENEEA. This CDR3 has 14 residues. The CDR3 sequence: CASSLGPNQETQYF. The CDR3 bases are TGTGCCAGCAGCTTGGGGCCGAACCAAGAGACCCAGTACTTC.

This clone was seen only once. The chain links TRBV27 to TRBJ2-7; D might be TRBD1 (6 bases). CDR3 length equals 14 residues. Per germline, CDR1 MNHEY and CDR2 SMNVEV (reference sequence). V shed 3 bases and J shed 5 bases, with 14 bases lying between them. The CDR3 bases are TGTGCCAGCAGTTTGATACAGGGAGTGGACGAGCAGTACTTC. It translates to CASSLIQGVDEQYF.

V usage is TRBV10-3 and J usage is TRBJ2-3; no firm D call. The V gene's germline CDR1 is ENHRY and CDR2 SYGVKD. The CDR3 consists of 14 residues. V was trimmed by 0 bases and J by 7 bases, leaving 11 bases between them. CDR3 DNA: TGTGCCATCAGTGAGTCGACCGCATCTAATACGCAGTATTTT. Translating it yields CAISESTASNTQYF.

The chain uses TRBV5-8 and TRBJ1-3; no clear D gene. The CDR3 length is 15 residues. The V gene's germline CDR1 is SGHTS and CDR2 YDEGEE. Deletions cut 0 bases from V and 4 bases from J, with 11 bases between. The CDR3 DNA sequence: TGTGCCAGCAGCTTGGGAGCAGGTTTGGGAAACACCATATATTTT. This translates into CASSLGAGLGNTIYF.

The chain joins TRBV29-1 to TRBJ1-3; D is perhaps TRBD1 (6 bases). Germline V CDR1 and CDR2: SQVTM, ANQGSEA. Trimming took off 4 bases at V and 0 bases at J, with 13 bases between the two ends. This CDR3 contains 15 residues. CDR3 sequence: CSVANRASSGNTIYF. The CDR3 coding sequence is TGCAGCGTTGCTAACAGGGCAAGCTCTGGAAACACCATATATTTT.

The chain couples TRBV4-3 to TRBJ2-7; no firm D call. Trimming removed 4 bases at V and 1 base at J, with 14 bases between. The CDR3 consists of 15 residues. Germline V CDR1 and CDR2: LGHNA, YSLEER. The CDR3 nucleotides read TGCGCCAGCAGCCCCCAAGAGGCGGATTCCTACGAGCAGTACTTC. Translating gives CASSPQEADSYEQYF.

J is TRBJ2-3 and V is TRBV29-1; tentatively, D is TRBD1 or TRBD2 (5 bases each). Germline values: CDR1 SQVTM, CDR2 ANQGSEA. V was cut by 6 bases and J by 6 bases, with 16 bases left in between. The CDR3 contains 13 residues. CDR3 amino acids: CSVSGPLGDTQYF. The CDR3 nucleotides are TGCAGCGTATCGGGACCCCTCGGGGATACGCAGTATTTT.

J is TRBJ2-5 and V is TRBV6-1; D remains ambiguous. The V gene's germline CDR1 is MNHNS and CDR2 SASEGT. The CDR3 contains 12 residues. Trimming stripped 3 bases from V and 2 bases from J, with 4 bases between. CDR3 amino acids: CASSDGQETQYF. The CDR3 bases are TGTGCCAGCAGTGACGGACAAGAGACCCAGTACTTC.

CDR3 DNA sequence: TGTGCCAGCAGCGTACCGGGGGCGAGCACAGATACGCAGTATTTT. Its protein is CASSVPGASTDTQYF. The J gene is TRBJ2-3, the V gene TRBV9; D might be TRBD1 or TRBD2, each matching 6 bases. CDR3 length equals 15 residues. V was cut by 1 base and J by 0 bases, with 9 bases left in between. Germline V gene data show CDR1 as SGDLS and CDR2 as YYNGEE.

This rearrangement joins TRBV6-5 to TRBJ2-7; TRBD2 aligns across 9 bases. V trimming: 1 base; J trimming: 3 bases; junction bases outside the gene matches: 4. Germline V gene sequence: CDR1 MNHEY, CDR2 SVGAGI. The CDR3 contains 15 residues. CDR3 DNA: TGTGCCAGCAGTTACTGGGCGGGAGGGGACTACGAGCAGTACTTC. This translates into CASSYWAGGDYEQYF.